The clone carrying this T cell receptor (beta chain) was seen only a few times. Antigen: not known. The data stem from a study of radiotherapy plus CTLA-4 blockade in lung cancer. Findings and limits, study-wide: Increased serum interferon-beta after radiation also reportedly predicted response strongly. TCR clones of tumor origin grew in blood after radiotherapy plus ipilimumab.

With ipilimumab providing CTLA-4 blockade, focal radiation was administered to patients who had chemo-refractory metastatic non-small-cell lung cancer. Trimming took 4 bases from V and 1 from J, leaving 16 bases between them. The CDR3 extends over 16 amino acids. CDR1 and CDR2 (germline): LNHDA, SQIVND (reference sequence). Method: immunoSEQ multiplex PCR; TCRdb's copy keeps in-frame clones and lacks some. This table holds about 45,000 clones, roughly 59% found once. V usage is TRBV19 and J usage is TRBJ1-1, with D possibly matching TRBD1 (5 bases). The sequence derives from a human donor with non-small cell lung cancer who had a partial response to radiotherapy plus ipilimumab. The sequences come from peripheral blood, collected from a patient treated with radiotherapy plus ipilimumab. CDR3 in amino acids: CASSTRAFSTNTEAFF. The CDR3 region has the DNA TGTGCCAGTAGTACCAGGGCCTTTTCAACGAACACTGAAGCTTTCTTT.